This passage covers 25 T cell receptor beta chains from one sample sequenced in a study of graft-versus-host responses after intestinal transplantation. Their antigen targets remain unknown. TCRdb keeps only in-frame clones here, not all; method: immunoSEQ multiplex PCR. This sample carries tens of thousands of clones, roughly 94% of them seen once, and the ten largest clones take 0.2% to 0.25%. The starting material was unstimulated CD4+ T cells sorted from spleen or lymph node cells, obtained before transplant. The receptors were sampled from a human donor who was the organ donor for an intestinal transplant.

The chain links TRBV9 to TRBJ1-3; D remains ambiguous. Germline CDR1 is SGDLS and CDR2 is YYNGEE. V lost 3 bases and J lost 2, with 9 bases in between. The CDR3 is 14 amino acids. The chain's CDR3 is CASSARGAGNTIYF. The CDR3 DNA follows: TGTGCCAGCAGCGCCCGTGGGGCTGGAAACACCATATATTTT. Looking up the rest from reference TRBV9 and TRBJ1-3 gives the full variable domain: DSGVTQTPKHLITATGQRVTLRCSPRSGDLSVYWYQQSLDQGLQFLIQYYNGEERAKGNILERFSAQQFPDLHSELNLSSLELGDSALYFCASSARGAGNTIYFGEGSWLTVV.

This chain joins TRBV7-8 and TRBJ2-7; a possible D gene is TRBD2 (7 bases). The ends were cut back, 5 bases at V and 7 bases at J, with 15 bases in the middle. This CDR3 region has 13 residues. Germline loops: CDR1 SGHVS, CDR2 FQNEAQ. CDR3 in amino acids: CASSLRGAGEQYF. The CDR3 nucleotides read TGTGCCAGCAGCCTCCGGGGGGCGGGGGAGCAGTACTTC.

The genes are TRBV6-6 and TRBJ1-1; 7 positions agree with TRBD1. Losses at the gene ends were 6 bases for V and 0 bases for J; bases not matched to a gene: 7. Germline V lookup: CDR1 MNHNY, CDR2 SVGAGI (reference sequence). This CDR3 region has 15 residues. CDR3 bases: TGTGCCAGCAGCCCCCTGGACAGGCTGAACACTGAAGCTTTCTTT. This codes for CASSPLDRLNTEAFF.

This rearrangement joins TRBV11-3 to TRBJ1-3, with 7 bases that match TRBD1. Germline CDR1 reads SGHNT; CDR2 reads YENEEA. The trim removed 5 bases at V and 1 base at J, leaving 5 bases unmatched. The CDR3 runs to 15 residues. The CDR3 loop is CASSRGQPSGNTIYF. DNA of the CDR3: TGTGCCAGCAGCCGGGGACAGCCTTCTGGAAACACCATATATTTT.

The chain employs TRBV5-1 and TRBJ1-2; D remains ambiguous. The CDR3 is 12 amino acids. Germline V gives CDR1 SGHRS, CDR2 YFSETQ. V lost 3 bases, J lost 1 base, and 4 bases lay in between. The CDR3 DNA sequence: TGCGCCAGCAGCTACAATAACTATGGCTACACCTTC. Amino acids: CASSYNNYGYTF. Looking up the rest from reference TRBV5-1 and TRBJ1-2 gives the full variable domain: KAGVTQTPRYLIKTRGQQVTLSCSPISGHRSVSWYQQTPGQGLQFLFEYFSETQRNKGNFPGRFSGRQFSNSRSEMNVSTLELGDSALYLCASSYNNYGYTFGSGTRLTVV.

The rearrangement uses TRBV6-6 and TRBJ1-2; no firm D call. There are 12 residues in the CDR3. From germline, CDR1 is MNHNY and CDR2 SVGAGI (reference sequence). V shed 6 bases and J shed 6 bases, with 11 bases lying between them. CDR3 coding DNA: TGTGCCAGCAGGGCGCTTAGTGATGGCTACACCTTC. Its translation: CASRALSDGYTF.

The CDR3 region has the DNA TGTGCCAGCAGTCAGAGGAACACTGAAGCTTTCTTT. This encodes CASSQRNTEAFF. The rearrangement uses TRBV27 and TRBJ1-1; no reliable D call. This CDR3 comprises 12 residues. V lost 5 bases and J lost 1, with 5 bases in between. From germline, CDR1 is MNHEY and CDR2 SMNVEV (reference sequence).

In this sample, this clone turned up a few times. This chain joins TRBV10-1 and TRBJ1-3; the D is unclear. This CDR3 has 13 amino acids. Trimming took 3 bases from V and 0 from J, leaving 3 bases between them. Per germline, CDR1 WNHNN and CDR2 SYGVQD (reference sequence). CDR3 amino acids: CASSDSSGNTIYF. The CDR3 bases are TGCGCCAGCAGTGACAGCTCTGGAAACACCATATATTTT.

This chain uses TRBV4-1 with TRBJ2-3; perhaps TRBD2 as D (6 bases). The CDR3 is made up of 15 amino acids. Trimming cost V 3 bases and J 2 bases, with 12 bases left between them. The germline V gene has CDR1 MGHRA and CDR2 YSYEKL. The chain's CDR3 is CASSQGGVLTDTQYF. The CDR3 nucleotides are TGCGCCAGCAGCCAGGGAGGAGTCCTCACAGATACGCAGTATTTT.

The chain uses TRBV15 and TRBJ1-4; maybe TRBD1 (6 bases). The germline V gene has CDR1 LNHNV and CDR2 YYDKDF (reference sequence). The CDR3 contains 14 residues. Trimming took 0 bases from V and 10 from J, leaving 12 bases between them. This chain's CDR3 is CATSRDTGYRKLFF. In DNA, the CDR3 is TGTGCCACCAGCAGAGATACAGGGTATCGAAAACTGTTTTTT.

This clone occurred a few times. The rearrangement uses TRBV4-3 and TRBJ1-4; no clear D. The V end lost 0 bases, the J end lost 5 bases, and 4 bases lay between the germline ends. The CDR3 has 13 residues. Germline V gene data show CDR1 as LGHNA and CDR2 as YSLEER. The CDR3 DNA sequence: TGCGCCAGCAGCCAAGACACGAATGAAAAACTGTTTTTT. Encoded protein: CASSQDTNEKLFF.

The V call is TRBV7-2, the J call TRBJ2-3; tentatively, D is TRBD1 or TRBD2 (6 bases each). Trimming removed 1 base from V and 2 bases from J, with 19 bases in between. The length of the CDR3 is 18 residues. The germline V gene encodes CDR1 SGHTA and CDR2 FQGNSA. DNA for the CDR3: TGTGCCAGCAGCTTAGAACCCTTAAGAGGGGGACTCACAGATACGCAGTATTTT. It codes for CASSLEPLRGGLTDTQYF.

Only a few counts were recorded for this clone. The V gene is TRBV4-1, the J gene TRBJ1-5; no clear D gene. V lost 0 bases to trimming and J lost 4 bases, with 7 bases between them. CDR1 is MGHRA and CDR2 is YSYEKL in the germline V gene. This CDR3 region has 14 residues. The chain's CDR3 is CASSQDLPNQPQHF. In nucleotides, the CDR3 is TGCGCCAGCAGCCAAGATCTTCCGAATCAGCCCCAGCATTTT.

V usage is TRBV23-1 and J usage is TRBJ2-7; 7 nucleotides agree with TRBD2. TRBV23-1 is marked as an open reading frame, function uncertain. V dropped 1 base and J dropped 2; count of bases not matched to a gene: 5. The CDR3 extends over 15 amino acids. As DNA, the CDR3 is TGCGCCAGCAGTCAATATTGGGGGGGAGCCTACGAGCAGTACTTC. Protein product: CASSQYWGGAYEQYF.

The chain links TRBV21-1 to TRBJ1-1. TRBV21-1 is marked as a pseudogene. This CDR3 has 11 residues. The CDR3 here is CASSQKGPAFF. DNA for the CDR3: TGTGCCAGCAGCCAAAAGGGACCGGCTTTCTTT.

The CDR3 is CASSSQGLEAFF. The CDR3 region has the DNA TGTGCCAGCAGCTCCCAGGGGCTTGAAGCTTTCTTT. The chain combines TRBV7-2 with TRBJ1-1; TRBD1 might be the D (6 bases). Trimming removed 4 bases at V and 7 bases at J, with 10 bases between. CDR3 size: 12 residues. Per the germline V gene, CDR1 is SGHTA and CDR2 is FQGNSA.

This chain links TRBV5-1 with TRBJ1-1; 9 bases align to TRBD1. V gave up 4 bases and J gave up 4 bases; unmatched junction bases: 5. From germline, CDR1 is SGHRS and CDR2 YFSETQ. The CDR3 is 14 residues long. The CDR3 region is CASSTGQGFTEAFF. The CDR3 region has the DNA TGCGCCAGCAGCACCGGACAGGGGTTCACTGAAGCTTTCTTT.

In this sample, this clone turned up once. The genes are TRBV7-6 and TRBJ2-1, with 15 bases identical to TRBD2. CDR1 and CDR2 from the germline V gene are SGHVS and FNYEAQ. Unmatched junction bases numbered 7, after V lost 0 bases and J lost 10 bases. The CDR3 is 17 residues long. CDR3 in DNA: TGTGCCAGCAGCTTAGCGGGGACTAGCGGGGGGCCCAGGGAGCAGTTCTTC. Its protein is CASSLAGTSGGPREQFF.

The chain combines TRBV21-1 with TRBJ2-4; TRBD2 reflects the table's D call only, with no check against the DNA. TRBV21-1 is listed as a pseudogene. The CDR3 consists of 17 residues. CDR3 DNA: TGTGCCAGCAGCAAAGAGGGAACTAGCGGGGCGGAAAACATTCAGTACTTC. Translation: CASSKEGTSGAENIQYF.

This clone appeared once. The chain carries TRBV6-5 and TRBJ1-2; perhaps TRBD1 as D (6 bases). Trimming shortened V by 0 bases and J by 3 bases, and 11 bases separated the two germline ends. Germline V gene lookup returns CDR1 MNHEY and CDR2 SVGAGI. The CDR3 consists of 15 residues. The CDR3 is CASSYSIRGDYGYTF. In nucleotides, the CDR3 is TGTGCCAGCAGTTACTCGATAAGGGGGGACTATGGCTACACCTTC.

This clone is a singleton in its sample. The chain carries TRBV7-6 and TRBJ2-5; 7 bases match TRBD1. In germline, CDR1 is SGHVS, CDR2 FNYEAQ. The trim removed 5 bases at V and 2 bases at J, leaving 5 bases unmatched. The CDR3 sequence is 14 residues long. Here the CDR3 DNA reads TGTGCCAGCAGCCCAGGGACAGATCAAGAGACCCAGTACTTC. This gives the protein CASSPGTDQETQYF.

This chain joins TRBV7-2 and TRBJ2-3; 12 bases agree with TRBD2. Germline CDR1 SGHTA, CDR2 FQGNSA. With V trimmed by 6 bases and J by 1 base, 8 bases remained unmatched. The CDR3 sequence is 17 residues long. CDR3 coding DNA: TGTGCCAGCAGTCGCGGACTAGCGGGGCTTCGCACAGATACGCAGTATTTT. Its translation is CASSRGLAGLRTDTQYF.

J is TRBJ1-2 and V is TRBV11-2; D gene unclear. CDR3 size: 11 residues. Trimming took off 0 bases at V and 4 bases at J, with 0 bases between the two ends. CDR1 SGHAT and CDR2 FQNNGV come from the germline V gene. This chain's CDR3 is CASSLDYGYTF. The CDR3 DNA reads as TGTGCCAGCAGCTTAGACTATGGCTACACCTTC.

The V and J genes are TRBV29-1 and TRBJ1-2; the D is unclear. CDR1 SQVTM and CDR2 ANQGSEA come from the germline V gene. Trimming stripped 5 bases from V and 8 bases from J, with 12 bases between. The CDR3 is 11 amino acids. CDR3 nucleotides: TGCAGCGTTCTTACTCAGGTGGGCTACACCTTC. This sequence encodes CSVLTQVGYTF.

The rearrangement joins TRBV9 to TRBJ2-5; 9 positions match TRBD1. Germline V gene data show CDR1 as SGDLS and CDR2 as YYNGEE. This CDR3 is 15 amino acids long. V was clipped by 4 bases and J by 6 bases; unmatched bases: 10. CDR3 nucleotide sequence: TGTGCCAGCAGCAGGGACAGGGAGGGTGCGAAGACCCAGTACTTC. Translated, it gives CASSRDREGAKTQYF.